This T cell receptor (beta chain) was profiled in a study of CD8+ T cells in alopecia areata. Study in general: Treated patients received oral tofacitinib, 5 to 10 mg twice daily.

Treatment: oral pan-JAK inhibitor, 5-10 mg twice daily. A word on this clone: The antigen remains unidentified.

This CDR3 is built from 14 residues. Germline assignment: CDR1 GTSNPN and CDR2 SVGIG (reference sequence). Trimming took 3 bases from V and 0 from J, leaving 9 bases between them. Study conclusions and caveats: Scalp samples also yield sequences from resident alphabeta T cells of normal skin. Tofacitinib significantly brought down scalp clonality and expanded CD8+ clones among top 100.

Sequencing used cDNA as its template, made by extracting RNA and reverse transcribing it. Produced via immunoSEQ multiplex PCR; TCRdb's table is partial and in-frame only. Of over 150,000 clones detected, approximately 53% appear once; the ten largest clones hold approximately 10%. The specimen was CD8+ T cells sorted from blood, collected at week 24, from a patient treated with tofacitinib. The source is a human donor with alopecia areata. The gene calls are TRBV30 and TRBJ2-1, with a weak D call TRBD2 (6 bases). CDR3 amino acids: CAWSGGVSYNEQFF. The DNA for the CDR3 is TGTGCCTGGAGCGGCGGGGTCTCCTACAATGAGCAGTTCTTC.